What follows are 32 T cell receptor beta chains derived from one specimen sequenced in a study of beta chain features in type 1 diabetes. TCRB transcripts that were expressed got sequenced, as all of the isolated RNA had been reverse transcribed. The assay was immunoSEQ multiplex PCR, and TCRdb's table has in-frame clones only and misses some. The sample includes 900,000 or so clones, roughly 17% of them seen just once. Sequenced material: naive CD4+ T cells from blood. The receptors here all came from a woman aged 18-29 years in good health.

The V gene is TRBV2, the J gene TRBJ1-2, with 8 bases aligning to TRBD1. This CDR3 region has 17 residues. Germline CDR1 reads SNHLY; CDR2 reads FYNNEI. Losses at the gene ends were 2 bases for V and 7 bases for J; bases not matched to a gene: 15. The CDR3 DNA reads as TGTGCCAGCAGTGAACTTTCCGGACAGGGTAGGCGTTCTGGCTACACCTTC. As protein: CASSELSGQGRRSGYTF.

This clone has only a few counts. The chain has TRBV19 and TRBJ2-1, with D possibly being TRBD1 (5 bases). V was trimmed by 5 bases and J by 10 bases, leaving 15 bases between them. This CDR3 is built from 13 residues. Germline V CDR1 and CDR2: LNHDA, SQIVND (reference sequence). The CDR3 loop reads CASSHPTVIEQFF. For the CDR3, the DNA is TGTGCCAGTAGTCATCCGACAGTCATCGAGCAGTTCTTC.

This chain joins TRBV5-1 and TRBJ1-4; 10 bases are shared with TRBD1. J was trimmed by 8 bases and V by 4 bases; bases with no gene match: 2. Germline assignment: CDR1 SGHRS and CDR2 YFSETQ. This CDR3 has 13 amino acids. CDR3 in amino acids: CASSPGQGEKLFF. The CDR3 region has the DNA TGCGCCAGCAGCCCGGGACAGGGGGAAAAACTGTTTTTT.

This clone was counted between two and nine times. V gene TRBV7-9 combines with J gene TRBJ2-7, with D unresolved. V dropped 5 bases and J dropped 2 bases, with 19 bases sitting between them. The CDR3 totals 16 residues. In germline, CDR1 is SEHNR, CDR2 FQNEAQ (reference sequence). CDR3 DNA: TGTGCCAGCAGCCAAGATTACTTCGGGCTTCCCTACGAGCAGTACTTC. It encodes CASSQDYFGLPYEQYF. The whole variable domain, remainder taken from reference TRBV7-9 and TRBJ2-7, is DTGVSQNPRHKITKRGQNVTFRCDPISEHNRLYWYRQTLGQGPEFLTYFQNEAQLEKSRLLSDRFSAERPKGSFSTLEIQRTEQGDSAMYLCASSQDYFGLPYEQYFGPGTRLTVT.

The CDR3 coding sequence is TGTGCCAGCTCACGACCTCCGGGACAGGGGGAGGGCGAGCAGTACTTC. Its translation is CASSRPPGQGEGEQYF. The V call is TRBV18, the J call TRBJ2-7; 11 nucleotides agree with TRBD1. The CDR3 totals 16 residues. Germline lookup yields CDR1 KGHSH and CDR2 LQKENI. V lost 4 bases, J lost 6 bases, and 11 bases stayed unmatched.

V is TRBV27 and J is TRBJ2-6; weak D call: TRBD1 (5 bases). This CDR3 region has 17 residues. V was trimmed by 5 bases and J by 4 bases, leaving 18 bases between them. The germline V gene encodes CDR1 MNHEY and CDR2 SMNVEV (reference sequence). The chain's CDR3 is CASSESGFFAGANVLTF. The CDR3 DNA follows: TGTGCCAGCAGTGAATCAGGGTTTTTTGCCGGGGCCAACGTCCTGACTTTC.

This clone was counted a few times. This chain links TRBV5-1 with TRBJ2-3, with TRBD2 identical over 9 bases. With V trimmed by 2 bases and J by 4 bases, 8 bases remained unmatched. This CDR3 is 16 amino acids long. The germline V gene encodes CDR1 SGHRS and CDR2 YFSETQ. CDR3 loop: CASSLWSSGSADTQYF. In DNA, the CDR3 is TGCGCCAGCAGCTTATGGAGTAGCGGGAGCGCAGATACGCAGTATTTT. The full variable domain, its missing parts supplied by reference TRBV5-1 and TRBJ2-3, is KAGVTQTPRYLIKTRGQQVTLSCSPISGHRSVSWYQQTPGQGLQFLFEYFSETQRNKGNFPGRFSGRQFSNSRSEMNVSTLELGDSALYLCASSLWSSGSADTQYFGPGTRLTVL.

This clone was seen a handful of times. The chain uses TRBV5-1 and TRBJ2-7, with 9 nucleotides matching TRBD1. There are 15 residues in the CDR3. Germline CDR1 is SGHRS and CDR2 is YFSETQ. V shed 0 bases, J shed 3 bases, and the junction held 4 bases outside the gene matches. The CDR3 bases are TGCGCCAGCAGCTTGGGGACAGGGGCTTACTACGAGCAGTACTTC. Translation: CASSLGTGAYYEQYF.

J is TRBJ2-2 and V is TRBV5-4; 9 nucleotides match TRBD2. The CDR3 is made up of 13 amino acids. V shed 4 bases and J 7 bases; nucleotides not matched to a gene: 2. The V gene's germline CDR1 is SGHNT and CDR2 YYREEE (reference sequence). The CDR3 loop is CASSPSGIGELFF. The CDR3 bases are TGTGCCAGCAGCCCTAGCGGGATCGGGGAGCTGTTTTTT.

The rearrangement uses TRBV7-9 and TRBJ1-1; D may be TRBD1 (5 bases). The CDR3 is made up of 18 amino acids. The germline V gene encodes CDR1 SEHNR and CDR2 FQNEAQ (reference sequence). V dropped 1 base and J dropped 6 bases, with 24 bases sitting between them. The CDR3 sequence is CASSLDRGGPSQEAEAFF. DNA for the CDR3: TGTGCCAGCAGCTTAGATAGGGGAGGTCCGTCCCAGGAGGCTGAAGCTTTCTTT. The variable domain in full, with the rest retrieved from reference TRBV7-9 and TRBJ1-1, is DTGVSQNPRHKITKRGQNVTFRCDPISEHNRLYWYRQTLGQGPEFLTYFQNEAQLEKSRLLSDRFSAERPKGSFSTLEIQRTEQGDSAMYLCASSLDRGGPSQEAEAFFGQGTRLTVV.

This clone was seen more than once but under ten times. The chain employs TRBV28 and TRBJ1-5; 8 nucleotides line up with TRBD1. Germline trimming cut 5 bases from V and 2 bases from J; bases unmatched to any gene: 5. The CDR3 totals 15 residues. Per germline, CDR1 MDHEN and CDR2 SYDVKM. The CDR3 DNA sequence: TGTGCCAGCAGTATACCGGGACAGGGCAATCAGCCCCAGCATTTT. Translating gives CASSIPGQGNQPQHF.

In this sample, this clone turned up a few times. The V call is TRBV27, the J call TRBJ1-1; 7 nucleotides align to TRBD1. This CDR3 spans 15 amino acids. Trimming cost V 3 bases and J 0 bases; bases outside gene matches: 4. The germline V gene encodes CDR1 MNHEY and CDR2 SMNVEV (reference sequence). CDR3 in amino acids: CASSFYRGLNTEAFF. For the CDR3, the DNA is TGTGCCAGCAGTTTTTACAGGGGCCTGAACACTGAAGCTTTCTTT.

V gene TRBV28 combines with J gene TRBJ2-6, with D perhaps matching TRBD1 (6 bases). The CDR3 loop spans 18 amino acids. V gave up 4 bases and J gave up 0 bases, with 16 bases separating them. Germline CDR1 MDHEN, CDR2 SYDVKM. The CDR3 DNA sequence: TGTGCCAGCAGTTCAAAAACAGGGACCTACTCTGGGGCCAACGTCCTGACTTTC. This codes for CASSSKTGTYSGANVLTF.

V and J are TRBV6-5 and TRBJ2-7; TRBD2 aligns across 8 bases. With V trimmed by 3 bases and J by 3 bases, 7 bases remained unmatched. The CDR3 sequence is 15 residues long. Germline assignment: CDR1 MNHEY and CDR2 SVGAGI. The CDR3 DNA is TGTGCCAGCAGTTATACACGAGCGGGAGTCTACGAGCAGTACTTC. Translation: CASSYTRAGVYEQYF.

This clone came up a few times. CDR3 loop: CSVEGRPGTGSGEQYF. CDR3 DNA sequence: TGCAGCGTTGAAGGTCGTCCCGGGACAGGGTCTGGCGAGCAGTACTTC. This chain links TRBV29-1 with TRBJ2-5; 9 nucleotides match TRBD1. The DNA end lines up better with TRBJ2-7; the J call may be wrong. The CDR3 extends over 16 amino acids. Per germline, CDR1 SQVTM and CDR2 ANQGSEA.

This clone came up a few times. J is TRBJ2-3 and V is TRBV18, with 9 bases aligning to TRBD1. The CDR3 consists of 15 residues. Germline-derived CDR1 and CDR2 are KGHSH and LQKENI. V trimming: 3 bases; J trimming: 4 bases; junction bases outside the gene matches: 5. DNA of the CDR3: TGTGCCAGCTCACCGGACAGGGGTGGAGCAGATACGCAGTATTTT. Translated: CASSPDRGGADTQYF.

In this sample, this clone turned up a few times. The chain employs TRBV21-1 and TRBJ2-7; TRBD2 is taken as the D call from the table, unchecked against the DNA. TRBV21-1 is a pseudogene. CDR3 size: 15 residues. The CDR3 nucleotides are TGTGCCAGCACTCCTACGGACAGCGGGAATTACGAGCAGTACTTC. The encoded protein is CASTPTDSGNYEQYF.

The chain couples TRBV11-3 to TRBJ2-7, with TRBD1 as a possible D gene (6 bases). From germline, CDR1 is SGHNT and CDR2 YENEEA. The CDR3 is made up of 15 amino acids. Trimming shortened V by 5 bases and J by 3 bases, and 17 bases separated the two germline ends. CDR3 in amino acids: CASSLRTGSDYEQYF. CDR3 nucleotide sequence: TGTGCCAGCAGCCTCCGTACAGGGTCGGACTACGAGCAGTACTTC.

Only a few counts were recorded for this clone. Different DNA sequences within this sample yield the same CDR3. The V call is TRBV18, the J call TRBJ2-1; 8 bases are a match to TRBD2. The V gene's germline CDR1 is KGHSH and CDR2 LQKENI. V lost 6 bases, J lost 3 bases, and 7 bases stayed unmatched. The CDR3 contains 15 residues. DNA of the CDR3: TGTGCCAGCTCCCCGAGCGGGGGAAGCTACAATGAGCAGTTCTTC. Translation gives CASSPSGGSYNEQFF.

The genes are TRBV10-3 and TRBJ2-1; D might be TRBD1 (5 bases). The CDR3 extends over 12 amino acids. CDR1 and CDR2 (germline): ENHRY, SYGVKD. V was cut by 10 bases and J by 4 bases, with 11 bases left in between. The CDR3 region has the DNA TGTGCCACCGCACAGGCTTACAATGAGCAGTTCTTC. It is translated as CATAQAYNEQFF.

The rearrangement joins TRBV28 to TRBJ2-7; TRBD2 agrees at 8 bases. The CDR3 extends over 16 amino acids. After removal of 6 bases from V and 3 bases from J, the junction contained 13 bases not matched to a gene. Germline assignment: CDR1 MDHEN and CDR2 SYDVKM. CDR3: CASSLDSSGRHYEQYF. As DNA, the CDR3 is TGTGCCAGCAGCCTCGACTCTAGCGGGCGTCACTACGAGCAGTACTTC.

J is TRBJ1-2 and V is TRBV9, with a possible D match to TRBD1 (5 bases). CDR1 is SGDLS and CDR2 is YYNGEE in the germline V gene. This CDR3 has 15 amino acids. Trimming cost V 0 bases and J 5 bases, with 14 bases left between them. DNA for the CDR3: TGTGCCAGCAGCGTAGGTTCAGGGTCCTATTATGGCTACACCTTC. Its protein is CASSVGSGSYYGYTF.

This chain links TRBV6-1 with TRBJ2-7; D possibly corresponds to TRBD2 (5 bases). The CDR3 runs 16 residues. V was shortened by 3 bases and J by 0 bases, with 15 bases between the two germline ends. Looked up from germline, CDR1 is MNHNS and CDR2 is SASEGT. The CDR3: CASSDYRDTNSYEQYF. The CDR3, as DNA: TGTGCCAGCAGTGACTACCGGGATACCAACTCCTACGAGCAGTACTTC.

The rearrangement links TRBV4-3 to TRBJ1-1; no firm D call. CDR1 LGHNA and CDR2 YSLEER come from the germline V gene. Trimming removed 3 bases from V and 7 bases from J, with 15 bases in between. The CDR3 length is 14 residues. The CDR3 spells CASSQMSTSVEAFF. The DNA of the CDR3 is TGCGCCAGCAGCCAGATGTCGACGTCGGTTGAAGCTTTCTTT.

This clone showed up just a few times. V and J are TRBV5-1 and TRBJ2-2; D is possibly TRBD1 (6 bases). CDR1 and CDR2 (germline): SGHRS, YFSETQ. The ends were cut back, 2 bases at V and 2 bases at J, with 10 bases in the middle. This CDR3 has 15 residues. In DNA form, the CDR3 reads TGCGCCAGCAGCTTAACCGGGACAAACACCGGGGAGCTGTTTTTT. It encodes CASSLTGTNTGELFF.

The chain joins TRBV5-6 to TRBJ2-1; D may be TRBD2 (6 bases). CDR1 is SGHDT, CDR2 YYEEEE, per germline. This CDR3 has 15 amino acids. Deletions cut 2 bases from V and 9 bases from J, with 18 bases between. The CDR3 region is CASSFGWALEGEQFF. The CDR3 coding sequence is TGTGCCAGCAGCTTCGGCTGGGCCCTGGAGGGTGAGCAGTTCTTC.

The chain couples TRBV18 to TRBJ2-6, with D possibly being TRBD2 (5 bases). This CDR3 contains 16 residues. Trimming left V 4 bases short and J 2 bases short, with 12 bases between. CDR1 is KGHSH and CDR2 is LQKENI in the germline V gene. The DNA for the CDR3 is TGTGCCAGCTCACTCTTCGAGGGAGCTGGGGCCAACGTCCTGACTTTC. This encodes CASSLFEGAGANVLTF. Looking up the rest from reference TRBV18 and TRBJ2-6 gives the full variable domain: NAGVMQNPRHLVRRRGQEARLRCSPMKGHSHVYWYRQLPEEGLKFMVYLQKENIIDESGMPKERFSAEFPKEGPSILRIQQVVRGDSAAYFCASSLFEGAGANVLTFGAGSRLTVL.

The chain employs TRBV5-1 and TRBJ2-7; 10 bases are a match to TRBD2. The germline V gene has CDR1 SGHRS and CDR2 YFSETQ. Germline trimming cut 4 bases from V and 7 bases from J; bases unmatched to any gene: 8. The CDR3 is 14 amino acids. CDR3 sequence: CASSAGLALREQYF. CDR3 coding DNA: TGCGCCAGCAGCGCGGGACTAGCGCTCAGGGAGCAGTACTTC.

The genes are TRBV5-1 and TRBJ1-1; D is undetermined. The V and J ends lost 1 base and 2 bases respectively, with 6 bases between them. This CDR3 has 13 residues. Germline V CDR1 and CDR2: SGHRS, YFSETQ. The CDR3 coding sequence is TGCGCCAGCAGCTTGAGGGTAAACACTGAAGCTTTCTTT. The encoded protein is CASSLRVNTEAFF. The complete variable domain, with remaining parts taken from reference TRBV5-1 and TRBJ1-1, reads KAGVTQTPRYLIKTRGQQVTLSCSPISGHRSVSWYQQTPGQGLQFLFEYFSETQRNKGNFPGRFSGRQFSNSRSEMNVSTLELGDSALYLCASSLRVNTEAFFGQGTRLTVV.

The gene calls are TRBV2 and TRBJ1-1, with a possible D match to TRBD1 (5 bases). V shed 4 bases and J shed 4 bases, with 16 bases lying between them. Germline assignment: CDR1 SNHLY and CDR2 FYNNEI. The CDR3 sequence is 15 residues long. CDR3 amino acids: CASSVLWGRGTEAFF. The CDR3 DNA follows: TGTGCCAGCAGTGTACTGTGGGGCCGGGGCACTGAAGCTTTCTTT.

This chain links TRBV28 with TRBJ2-7; no clear D gene. Trimming shortened V by 3 bases and J by 4 bases, and 16 bases separated the two germline ends. Looked up from germline, CDR1 is MDHEN and CDR2 is SYDVKM. The CDR3 is 15 amino acids. This CDR3 is CASSFSRASLYEQYF. The CDR3 DNA follows: TGTGCCAGCAGTTTTTCCCGGGCTTCATTATACGAGCAGTACTTC.

As to this clone: The sample holds other DNA sequences that translate to the same CDR3. The V gene is TRBV7-2, the J gene TRBJ2-5; D unclear. Trimming removed 3 bases from V and 4 bases from J, with 3 bases in between. Per germline, CDR1 SGHTA and CDR2 FQGNSA. This CDR3 contains 11 residues. CDR3 DNA: TGTGCCAGCAGCTTGACAGAGACCCAGTACTTC. Protein: CASSLTETQYF.